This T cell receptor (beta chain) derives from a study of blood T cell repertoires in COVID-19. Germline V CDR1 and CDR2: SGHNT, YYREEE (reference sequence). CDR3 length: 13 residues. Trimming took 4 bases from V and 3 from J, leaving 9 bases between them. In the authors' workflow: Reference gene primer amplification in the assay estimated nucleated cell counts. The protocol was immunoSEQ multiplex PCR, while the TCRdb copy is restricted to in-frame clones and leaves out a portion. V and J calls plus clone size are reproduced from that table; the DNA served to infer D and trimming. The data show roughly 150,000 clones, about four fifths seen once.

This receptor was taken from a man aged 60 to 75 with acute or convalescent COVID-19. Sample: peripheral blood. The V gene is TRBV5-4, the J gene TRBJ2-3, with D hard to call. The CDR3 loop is CASSRQRTDTQYF. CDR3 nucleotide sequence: TGTGCCAGCAGCCGGCAGCGTACAGATACGCAGTATTTT.